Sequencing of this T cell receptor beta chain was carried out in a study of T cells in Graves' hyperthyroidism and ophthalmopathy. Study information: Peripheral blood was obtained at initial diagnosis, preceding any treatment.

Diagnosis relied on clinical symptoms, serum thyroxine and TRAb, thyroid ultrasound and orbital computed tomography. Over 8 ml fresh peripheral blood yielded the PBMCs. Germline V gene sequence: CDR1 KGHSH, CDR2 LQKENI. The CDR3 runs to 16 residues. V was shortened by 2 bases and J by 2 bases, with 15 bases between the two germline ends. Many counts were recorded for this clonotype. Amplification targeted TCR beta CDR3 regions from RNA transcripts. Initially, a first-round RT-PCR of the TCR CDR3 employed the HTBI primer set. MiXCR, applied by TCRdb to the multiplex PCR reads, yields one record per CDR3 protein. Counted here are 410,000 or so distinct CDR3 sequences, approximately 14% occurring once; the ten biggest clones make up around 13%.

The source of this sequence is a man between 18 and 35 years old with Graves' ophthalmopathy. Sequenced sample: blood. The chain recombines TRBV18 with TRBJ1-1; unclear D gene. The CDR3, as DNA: TGTGCCAGCTCACCATTCGAGGGCAGAAGAAACACTGAAGCTTTCTTT. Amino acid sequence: CASSPFEGRRNTEAFF. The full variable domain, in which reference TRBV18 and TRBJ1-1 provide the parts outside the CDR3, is NAGVMQNPRHLVRRRGQEARLRCSPMKGHSHVYWYRQLPEEGLKFMVYLQKENIIDESGMPKERFSAEFPKEGPSILRIQQVVRGDSAAYFCASSPFEGRRNTEAFFGQGTRLTVV.